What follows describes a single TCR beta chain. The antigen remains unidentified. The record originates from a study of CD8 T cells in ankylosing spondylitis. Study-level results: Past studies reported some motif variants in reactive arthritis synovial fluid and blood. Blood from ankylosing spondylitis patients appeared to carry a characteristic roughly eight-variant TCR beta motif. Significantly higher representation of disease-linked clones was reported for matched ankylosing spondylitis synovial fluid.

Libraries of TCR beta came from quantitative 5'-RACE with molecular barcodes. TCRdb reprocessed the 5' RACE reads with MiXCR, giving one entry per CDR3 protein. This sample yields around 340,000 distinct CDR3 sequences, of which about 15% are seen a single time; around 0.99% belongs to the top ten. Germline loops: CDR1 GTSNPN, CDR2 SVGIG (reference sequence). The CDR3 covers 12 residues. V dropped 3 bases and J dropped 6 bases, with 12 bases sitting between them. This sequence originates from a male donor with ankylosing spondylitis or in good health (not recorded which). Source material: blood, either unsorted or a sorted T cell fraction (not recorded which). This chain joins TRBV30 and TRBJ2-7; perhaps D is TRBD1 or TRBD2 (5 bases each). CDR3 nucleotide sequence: TGTGCCTGGAGCCTAGGTGGGGGCGAGCAGTACTTC. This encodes CAWSLGGGEQYF.